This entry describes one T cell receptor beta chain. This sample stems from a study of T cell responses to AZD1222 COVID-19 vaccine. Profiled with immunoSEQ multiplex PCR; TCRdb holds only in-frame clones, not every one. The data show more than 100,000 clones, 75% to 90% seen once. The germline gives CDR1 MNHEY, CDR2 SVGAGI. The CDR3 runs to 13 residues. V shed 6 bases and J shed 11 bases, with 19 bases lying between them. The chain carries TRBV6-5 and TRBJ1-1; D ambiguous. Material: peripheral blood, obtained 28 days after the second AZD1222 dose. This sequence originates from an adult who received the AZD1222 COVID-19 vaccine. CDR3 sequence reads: CASRNSQGRTAFF. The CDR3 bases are TGTGCCAGCAGGAACTCACAAGGGCGGACGGCTTTCTTT.